Listed here are 21 T cell receptor beta chains from one sample, sequenced in a study of cytomegalovirus exposure and HLA in healthy donors. PCR amplification relied on 60 Vbeta primers (plus 13 Jbeta primers). Using immunoSEQ multiplex PCR, the repertoire was profiled, and TCRdb retains in-frame clones only, with some absent. The table has about 150,000 clones, roughly three quarters seen once; the top ten hold 3% to 4%. The sample was PBMCs. These receptors originate from a human donor in good health.

This rearrangement joins TRBV30 to TRBJ1-6; perhaps TRBD1 as D (5 bases). Trimming took off 7 bases at V and 6 bases at J, with 16 bases between the two ends. This CDR3 is 14 amino acids long. Germline CDR1 is GTSNPN and CDR2 is SVGIG (reference sequence). CDR3 coding DNA: TGTGCCTTTTGCCCCTGGGGGGGTAATTCACCCCTCCACTTT. Its translation is CAFCPWGGNSPLHF.

This chain uses TRBV6-1 with TRBJ2-2; TRBD1 agrees at 9 bases. Germline assignment: CDR1 MNHNS and CDR2 SASEGT. With 11 bases clipped from V and 7 bases from J, the junction kept 11 bases outside the gene matches. CDR3 length equals 14 residues. CDR3 region: CAFRAGQGFGELFF. The CDR3 region has the DNA TGTGCCTTTCGTGCGGGACAGGGTTTCGGGGAGCTGTTTTTT.

About this clone: The junction departs from germline at one end; a sequencing error may be responsible. The V gene is TRBV5-1, the J gene TRBJ1-2; tentatively, D is TRBD1 (5 bases). The germline CDR1 and CDR2 sequences are SGHRS and YFSETQ. The CDR3 covers 13 residues. CDR3 sequence (DNA): TGCGCCAGCAGCTTAGTGTCGGGGGATGGCTACCCCTTC. Its protein product is CASSLVSGDGYPF.

The rearrangement uses TRBV10-1 and TRBJ2-2, with TRBD2 as a possible D gene (5 bases). V lost 8 bases to trimming and J lost 1 base, with 11 bases between them. Germline values: CDR1 WNHNN, CDR2 SYGVQD (reference sequence). This CDR3 region has 14 residues. This CDR3 reads CASSVGVNTGELFF. The CDR3 DNA reads TGCGCCAGCTCCGTGGGAGTGAACACCGGGGAGCTGTTTTTT.

V is TRBV28 and J is TRBJ2-5; D is unresolved. The CDR3 is made up of 12 amino acids. Per the germline V gene, CDR1 is MDHEN and CDR2 is SYDVKM. V was cut by 1 base and J by 4 bases, with 4 bases left in between. The CDR3 loop is CASSLSGETQYF. CDR3 bases: TGTGCCAGCAGTTTATCCGGAGAGACCCAGTACTTC. Combining the CDR3 with reference TRBV28 and TRBJ2-5 gives the whole variable domain DVKVTQSSRYLVKRTGEKVFLECVQDMDHENMFWYRQDPGLGLRLIYFSYDVKMKEKGDIPEGYSVSREKKERFSLILESASTNQTSMYLCASSLSGETQYFGPGTRLLVL.

V gene TRBV6-6 combines with J gene TRBJ2-7, with D tentatively TRBD1 (5 bases). V was cut by 5 bases and J by 4 bases, with 9 bases left in between. Per germline, CDR1 MNHNY and CDR2 SVGAGI (reference sequence). The length of the CDR3 is 12 residues. CDR3 sequence (DNA): TGTGCCAGCAGTCAAGACAGTTACGAGCAGTACTTC. It encodes CASSQDSYEQYF.

V is TRBV30 and J is TRBJ1-6, with 7 bases that match TRBD1. The germline V gene encodes CDR1 GTSNPN and CDR2 SVGIG (reference sequence). Trimming took 2 bases from V and 5 from J; bases not matched to a gene: 3. This CDR3 has 14 residues. The CDR3 nucleotides are TGTGCCTGGAGTCGCGGACAGGATAATTCACCCCTCCACTTT. Translated: CAWSRGQDNSPLHF.

V is TRBV6-1 and J is TRBJ1-2, with a tentative D call TRBD1 (6 bases). CDR1 MNHNS and CDR2 SASEGT come from the germline V gene. V was cut by 1 base and J by 4 bases, with 13 bases left in between. CDR3 size: 15 residues. CDR3: CASSEGGGRGYGYTF. The CDR3 DNA follows: TGTGCCAGCAGTGAAGGCGGGGGGCGCGGCTATGGCTACACCTTC.

This clone has only a few counts. The genes are TRBV5-5 and TRBJ1-1; D uncertain. CDR3 length equals 13 residues. V lost 2 bases to trimming and J lost 1 base, with 6 bases between them. Germline V gene lookup returns CDR1 SGHKS and CDR2 YYEKEE (reference sequence). CDR3 loop: CASSFGENTEAFF. The CDR3 DNA reads as TGTGCCAGCAGCTTCGGAGAGAACACTGAAGCTTTCTTT. Drawing the rest from reference TRBV5-5 and TRBJ1-1, the complete variable domain is DAGVTQSPTHLIKTRGQQVTLRCSPISGHKSVSWYQQVLGQGPQFIFQYYEKEERGRGNFPDRFSARQFPNYSSELNVNALLLGDSALYLCASSFGENTEAFFGQGTRLTVV.

The V and J genes are TRBV11-2 and TRBJ2-6, with D maybe TRBD2 (5 bases). This CDR3 is 12 amino acids long. Between the trimmed V and J ends, which lost 3 bases and 17 bases, there was a span of 14 bases. Germline assignment: CDR1 SGHAT and CDR2 FQNNGV. The CDR3 region has the DNA TGTGCCAGCAGCTTTATTGCCGGGCGGGTGACTTTC. Protein: CASSFIAGRVTF.

The chain combines TRBV5-4 with TRBJ1-1; 7 bases fit TRBD1. Unmatched junction bases numbered 3, after V lost 0 bases and J lost 4 bases. The CDR3 has 14 amino acids. Looked up from germline, CDR1 is SGHNT and CDR2 is YYREEE (reference sequence). CDR3 bases: TGTGCCAGCAGCTTGGCCAGGGGGAGCACTGAAGCTTTCTTT. As protein: CASSLARGSTEAFF.

The V gene is TRBV5-1, the J gene TRBJ2-2, with D possibly TRBD1 on 6 matching bases. Between the trimmed V and J ends, which lost 0 bases and 3 bases, there was a span of 9 bases. Germline loops: CDR1 SGHRS, CDR2 YFSETQ. CDR3 length: 15 amino acids. The CDR3 reads CASSLAQGYTGELFF. The CDR3 coding sequence is TGCGCCAGCAGCTTGGCTCAGGGGTACACCGGGGAGCTGTTTTTT.

The chain joins TRBV7-6 to TRBJ2-5; 7 bases align to TRBD1. The DNA end favors TRBJ2-7, so the J call may be wrong. The CDR3 runs 14 residues. Germline V gene data show CDR1 as SGHVS and CDR2 as FNYEAQ. CDR3 protein: CASSSRDSIAEQYF. The CDR3 DNA sequence: TGTGCCAGCAGCTCCAGGGACAGTATTGCCGAGCAGTACTTC.

The chain links TRBV5-1 to TRBJ1-1; 12 bases agree with TRBD1. This CDR3 comprises 17 residues. Germline V gene data show CDR1 as SGHRS and CDR2 as YFSETQ. The V gene end was trimmed by 0 bases and the J gene end by 4 bases; junction bases not matched to a gene: 7. In DNA, the CDR3 is TGCGCCAGCAGCTTGGGGGGGACAGGGGGCCTAGTCACTGAAGCTTTCTTT. Amino acids: CASSLGGTGGLVTEAFF.

This clone appeared once. J is TRBJ2-5 and V is TRBV19, with a possible D match to TRBD2 (5 bases). Germline loops: CDR1 LNHDA, CDR2 SQIVND (reference sequence). This CDR3 has 14 amino acids. V shed 5 bases and J shed 5 bases, with 15 bases lying between them. CDR3 residues: CASSYNNGEETQYF. CDR3 coding DNA: TGTGCCAGTAGTTATAACAACGGGGAGGAGACCCAGTACTTC.

This chain links TRBV7-8 with TRBJ2-1; D ambiguous. CDR1 is SGHVS, CDR2 FQNEAQ, per germline. The CDR3 spans 16 residues. V was clipped by 1 base and J by 6 bases, with 16 bases between them. This CDR3 is CASSLDSFSLGNEQFF. CDR3 DNA: TGTGCCAGCAGCTTAGACAGTTTCTCTCTGGGCAATGAGCAGTTCTTC.

The chain carries TRBV7-6 and TRBJ2-7; possibly TRBD2 for D (6 bases). The CDR3 runs to 13 residues. Germline V gives CDR1 SGHVS, CDR2 FNYEAQ. Between the trimmed V and J ends, which lost 5 bases and 4 bases, there was a span of 12 bases. The CDR3 nucleotides are TGTGCCAGCAGCCCCTCCGGGAGATACGAGCAGTACTTC. Translated, it gives CASSPSGRYEQYF.

The rearrangement links TRBV19 to TRBJ1-5; weak D call: TRBD1 (5 bases). Germline values: CDR1 LNHDA, CDR2 SQIVND (reference sequence). The CDR3 runs to 15 residues. Trimming shortened V by 3 bases and J by 6 bases, and 15 bases separated the two germline ends. This chain's CDR3 is CASSMGRGGGQPQHF. The CDR3 bases are TGTGCCAGTAGTATGGGTAGGGGAGGAGGTCAGCCCCAGCATTTT. The full variable domain, rest sourced from reference TRBV19 and TRBJ1-5, is DGGITQSPKYLFRKEGQNVTLSCEQNLNHDAMYWYRQDPGQGLRLIYYSQIVNDFQKGDIAEGYSVSREKKESFPLTVTSAQKNPTAFYLCASSMGRGGGQPQHFGDGTRLSIL.

The chain links TRBV7-2 to TRBJ2-2; unclear D gene. This CDR3 is built from 16 residues. The germline V gene has CDR1 SGHTA and CDR2 FQGNSA. V was trimmed by 4 bases and J by 4 bases, leaving 16 bases between them. CDR3 amino acids: CASSSSFGLGTGELFF. The DNA for the CDR3 is TGTGCCAGCAGCTCCTCTTTTGGGCTGGGCACCGGGGAGCTGTTTTTT.

This clone appeared a single time. The chain carries TRBV7-7 and TRBJ2-1; 8 bases match TRBD1. The ends lost 0 bases at V and 9 bases at J; junction bases unmatched: 7. The CDR3 is 15 amino acids. The V gene's germline CDR1 is SSHAT and CDR2 FNYEAQ (reference sequence). CDR3 sequence (DNA): TGTGCCAGCAGCTTAGCAGGGACAGGAGACTCTGAGCAGTTCTTC. Protein sequence: CASSLAGTGDSEQFF. The variable domain in full, with the rest retrieved from reference TRBV7-7 and TRBJ2-1, is GAGVSQSPRYKVTKRGQDVTLRCDPISSHATLYWYQQALGQGPEFLTYFNYEAQPDKSGLPSDRFSAERPEGSISTLTIQRTEQRDSAMYRCASSLAGTGDSEQFFGPGTRLTVL.

V is TRBV12-5 and J is TRBJ1-4; 7 positions match TRBD1. CDR1 is LGHNT, CDR2 FRNRAP, per germline. Germline trimming cut 6 bases from V and 6 bases from J; bases unmatched to any gene: 10. The CDR3 extends over 15 amino acids. In DNA form, the CDR3 reads TGTGCTAGTGGACCCTCGACAGGGCAGCATGAAAAACTGTTTTTT. It codes for CASGPSTGQHEKLFF. Looking up the rest from reference TRBV12-5 and TRBJ1-4 gives the full variable domain: DARVTQTPRHKVTEMGQEVTMRCQPILGHNTVFWYRQTMMQGLELLAYFRNRAPLDDSGMPKDRFSAEMPDATLATLKIQPSEPRDSAVYFCASGPSTGQHEKLFFGSGTQLSVL.